The 5 T cell receptor beta chains presented below share a single source sample, sequenced in a study of identical twins. TCRdb recomputed calls from the 5' RACE reads with MiXCR, one row per CDR3 protein. The repertoire holds 510,000 or so distinct CDR3 sequences, roughly 15% seen once, with roughly 0.42% in the top ten. This sample also appeared in a second study, on yellow fever vaccine responses in identical twins.

The sequenced material came from CD4+ T cells sorted from blood. These receptors originate from a young woman in good health.

The chain links TRBV7-9 to TRBJ2-2; 10 bases align to TRBD1. With V trimmed by 5 bases and J by 4 bases, 7 bases remained unmatched. Per germline, CDR1 SEHNR and CDR2 FQNEAQ (reference sequence). This CDR3 spans 16 amino acids. The CDR3 spells CASSPGTGDTTGELFF. CDR3 DNA: TGTGCCAGCAGCCCAGGGACAGGGGACACCACCGGGGAGCTGTTTTTT.

In its sample, this clonotype was seen a few times. Here the CDR3 reads CATPGDNTGELFF. CDR3 DNA: TGTGCCACCCCGGGGGATAACACCGGGGAGCTGTTTTTT. J is TRBJ2-2 and V is TRBV25-1; D may be TRBD2 (6 bases). Germline V CDR1 and CDR2: MGHDK, SYGVNS. The length of the CDR3 is 13 residues. V shed 10 bases and J shed 2 bases, with 11 bases lying between them.

This clonotype was counted only a few times. This chain connects TRBV20-1 to TRBJ2-5; the D is unclear. In germline, CDR1 is DFQATT, CDR2 SNEGSKA (reference sequence). The V end was cut by 6 bases, the J end by 2 bases, with 13 bases between. This CDR3 spans 13 amino acids. DNA for the CDR3: TGCAGTGCCTCGGCGTCCAGGCAAGAGACCCAGTACTTC. Encoded protein: CSASASRQETQYF.

The chain is built from TRBV12-3 or TRBV12-4 and TRBJ2-1; the D is unclear. This CDR3 has 15 amino acids. Trimming shortened V by 4 bases and J by 7 bases, and 17 bases separated the two germline ends. In DNA, the CDR3 is TGTGCCAGCAGTTCCCATAGTACAATAGGAAATGAGCAGTTCTTC. Protein sequence: CASSSHSTIGNEQFF.

The chain links TRBV6-1 to TRBJ2-1; TRBD1 matches at 7 bases. Germline CDR1 and CDR2: MNHNS and SASEGT. The junction had 8 bases not matched to a gene; V was cut back by 10 bases and J by 5 bases. This CDR3 is built from 13 residues. The CDR3 DNA sequence: TGTGCCACCGGACAGGAACGACACAATGAGCAGTTCTTC. Its protein product is CATGQERHNEQFF.